The clone carrying this T cell receptor (beta chain) was seen a few times. The antigen is unknown. The source of the sample is a study of response to subunit inactivated influenza vaccine. A single record per CDR3 protein comes from TCRdb applying MiXCR to the RT-PCR reads. The sample has 400,000 to 650,000 distinct CDR3 sequences, approximately 7.3% seen once. Overall study findings and caveats: Only a handful of new T cells, the authors suggested, are recruited with each seasonal influenza vaccination.

This TCR derives from a man in his fifties or sixties who received an inactivated influenza vaccine. The starting material was PBMCs from blood, obtained around 25 months after vaccination.

The CDR3 loop is CASSLAHGGVETQYF. For the CDR3, the DNA is TGTGCCAGCAGTTTAGCCCACGGGGGGGTTGAGACCCAGTACTTC. V and J are TRBV12-3 or TRBV12-4 and TRBJ2-5, with TRBD2 matching 8 bases. V shed 0 bases, J shed 5 bases, and the junction held 5 bases outside the gene matches. CDR3 length equals 15 residues.